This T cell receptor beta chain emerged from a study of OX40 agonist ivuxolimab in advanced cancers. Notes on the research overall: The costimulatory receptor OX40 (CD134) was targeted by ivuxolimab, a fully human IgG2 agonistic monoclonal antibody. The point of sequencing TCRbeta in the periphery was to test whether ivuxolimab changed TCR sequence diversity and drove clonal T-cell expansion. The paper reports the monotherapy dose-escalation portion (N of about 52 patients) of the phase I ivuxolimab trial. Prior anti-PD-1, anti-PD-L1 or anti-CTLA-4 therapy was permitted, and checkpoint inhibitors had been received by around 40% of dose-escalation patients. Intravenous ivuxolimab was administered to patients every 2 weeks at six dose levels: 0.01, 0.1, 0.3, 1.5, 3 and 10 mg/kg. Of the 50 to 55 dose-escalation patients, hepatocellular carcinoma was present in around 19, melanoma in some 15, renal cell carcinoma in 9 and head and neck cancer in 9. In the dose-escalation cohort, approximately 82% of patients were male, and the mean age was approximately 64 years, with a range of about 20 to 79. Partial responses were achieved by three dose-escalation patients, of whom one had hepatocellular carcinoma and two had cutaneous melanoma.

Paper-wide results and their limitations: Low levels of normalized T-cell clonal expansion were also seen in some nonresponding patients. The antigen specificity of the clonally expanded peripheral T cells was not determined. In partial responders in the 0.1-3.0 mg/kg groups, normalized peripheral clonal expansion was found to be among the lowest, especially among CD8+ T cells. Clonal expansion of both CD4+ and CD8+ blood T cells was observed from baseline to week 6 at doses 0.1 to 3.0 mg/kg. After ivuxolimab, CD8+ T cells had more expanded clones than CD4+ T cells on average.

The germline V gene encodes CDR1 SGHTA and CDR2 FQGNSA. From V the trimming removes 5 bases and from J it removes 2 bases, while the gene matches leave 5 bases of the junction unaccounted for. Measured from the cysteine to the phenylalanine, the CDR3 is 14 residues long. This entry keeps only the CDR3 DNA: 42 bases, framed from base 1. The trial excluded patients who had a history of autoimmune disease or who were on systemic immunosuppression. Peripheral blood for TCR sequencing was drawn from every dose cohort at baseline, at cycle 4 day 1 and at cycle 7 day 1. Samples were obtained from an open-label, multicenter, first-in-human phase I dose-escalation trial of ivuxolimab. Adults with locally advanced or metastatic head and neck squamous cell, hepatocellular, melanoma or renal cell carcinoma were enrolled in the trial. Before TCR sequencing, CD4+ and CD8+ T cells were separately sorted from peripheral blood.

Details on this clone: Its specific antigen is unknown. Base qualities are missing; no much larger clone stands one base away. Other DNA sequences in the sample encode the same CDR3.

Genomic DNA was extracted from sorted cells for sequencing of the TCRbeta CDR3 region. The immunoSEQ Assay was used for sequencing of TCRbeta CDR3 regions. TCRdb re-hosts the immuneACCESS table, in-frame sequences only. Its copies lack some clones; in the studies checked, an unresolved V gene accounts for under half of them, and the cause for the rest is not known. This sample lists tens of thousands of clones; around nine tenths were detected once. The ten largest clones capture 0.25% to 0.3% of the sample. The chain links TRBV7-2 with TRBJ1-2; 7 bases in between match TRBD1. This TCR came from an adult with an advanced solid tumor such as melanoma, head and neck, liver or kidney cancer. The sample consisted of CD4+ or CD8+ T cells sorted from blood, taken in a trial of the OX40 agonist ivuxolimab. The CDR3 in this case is CASSPGGGNYGYTF. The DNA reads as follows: TGTGCCAGCAGCCCAGGAGGGGGCAACTATGGCTACACCTTC.